Listed below are T cell receptor beta chains from one sample, sequenced in a study of T cell changes during pregnancy in multiple sclerosis. Clones were read by immunoSEQ multiplex PCR, and TCRdb kept only the in-frame ones, dropping some. The sample carries some 81,000 clones, roughly 91% recorded once. The sequenced sample was peripheral blood, obtained after pregnancy. The receptors originated from a female donor in good health, enrolled as a control in a pregnancy study. CDR3s include the opening cysteine and the closing phenylalanine or tryptophan. The D gene is left open where the match is weak. Clone size is stated in some rows and not others, as once, few, many or a class when expanded.

V,J,size,D,CDR3,DNA
TRBV6-1,TRBJ1-4,NA,TRBD1,CATQGTGHSEKLFF,TGTGCCACTCAAGGGACAGGGCACAGTGAAAAACTGTTTTTT
TRBV5-6,TRBJ2-7,NA,TRBD2,CASSFGDSGGSYEQYF,TGTGCCAGCAGCTTCGGGGATAGCGGGGGGTCCTACGAGCAGTACTTC
TRBV18,TRBJ1-4,NA,NA,CASSLLDEKLFF,TGTGCCAGCTCCCTCCTAGATGAAAAACTGTTTTTT
TRBV5-1,TRBJ1-2,NA,NA,CASSSSGNNNYGYTF,TGCGCCAGCAGCTCCTCGGGAAATAATAACTATGGCTACACCTTC
TRBV29-1,TRBJ1-6,NA,NA,CSVALEGRSYNSPLHF,TGCAGCGTTGCTCTGGAGGGAAGGTCCTATAATTCACCCCTCCACTTT
TRBV2,TRBJ2-3,NA,TRBD1,CASSATGASTDTQYF,TGTGCCAGCAGCGCAACAGGGGCTAGCACAGATACGCAGTATTTT
TRBV30,TRBJ2-5,NA,NA,CACSGPGGRETQYF,TGTGCCTGTTCCGGCCCCGGTGGGAGAGAGACCCAGTACTTC
TRBV4-1,TRBJ2-7,NA,TRBD2,CASSQKGIGTSGNEQYF,TGCGCCAGCAGCCAAAAAGGGATCGGGACTAGCGGGAACGAGCAGTACTTC
TRBV28,TRBJ1-5,NA,TRBD1,CASSLTGRYPQHF,TGTGCCAGCAGCTTGACAGGGAGGTATCCCCAGCATTTT
TRBV15,TRBJ2-3,NA,NA,CATSRRQGTDTQYF,TGTGCCACCAGCAGAAGACAGGGCACAGATACGCAGTATTTT
TRBV28,TRBJ2-7,once,TRBD1,CASSSGQGYEQYF,TGTGCCAGCAGTTCCGGACAGGGCTACGAGCAGTACTTC
TRBV6-1,TRBJ1-5,NA,NA,CASSDGGTGQPQHF,TGTGCCAGCAGTGACGGCGGGACGGGACAGCCCCAGCATTTT
TRBV30,TRBJ1-6,NA,NA,CASTIRGGRYNSPLHF,TGTGCCTCCACCATTAGGGGGGGCCGGTATAATTCACCCCTCCACTTT
TRBV28,TRBJ2-3,NA,TRBD2,CASSFGTSQTQYF,TGTGCCAGCAGTTTCGGGACTAGTCAAACGCAGTATTTT
TRBV6-6,TRBJ1-2,NA,TRBD1,CASSSTAGQYYGYTF,TGTGCCAGCAGTTCCACCGCGGGACAGTACTATGGCTACACCTTC
TRBV5-1,TRBJ1-1,NA,TRBD1,CASSLQGAALNTEAFF,TGCGCCAGCAGCTTACAGGGGGCCGCCTTGAACACTGAAGCTTTCTTT
TRBV7-3,TRBJ2-1,NA,NA,CASSATDYNEQFF,TGTGCCAGCAGCGCGACAGACTACAATGAGCAGTTCTTC
TRBV11-3,TRBJ1-4,NA,TRBD1,CASSLAQGNGSEKLFF,TGTGCCAGCAGCTTAGCACAGGGGAATGGTAGTGAAAAACTGTTTTTT
TRBV30,TRBJ1-3,NA,NA,CAWSVQGGNTIYF,TGTGCCTGGAGTGTACAGGGTGGAAACACCATATATTTT
TRBV19,TRBJ2-7,NA,TRBD1,CASRTGAGAYEQYF,TGTGCCAGTAGGACAGGGGCAGGGGCCTACGAGCAGTACTTC
TRBV5-3,TRBJ2-1,NA,TRBD2,CARSSSGRAMSKEQFF,TGTGCCAGAAGCTCTAGCGGGAGGGCCATGAGTAAAGAGCAGTTCTTC
TRBV30,TRBJ1-1,NA,NA,CAWYGQPPGNTEAFF,TGTGCCTGGTATGGGCAGCCCCCCGGGAACACTGAAGCTTTCTTT
TRBV5-1,TRBJ1-1,NA,NA,CASSPGVNTEAFF,TGCGCCAGCAGCCCCGGGGTGAACACTGAAGCTTTCTTT
TRBV11-3,TRBJ1-1,NA,NA,CASSLQENTEAFF,TGTGCCAGCAGCTTACAGGAGAACACTGAAGCTTTCTTT
TRBV6-5,TRBJ2-3,NA,NA,CASTLEGSQYF,TGTGCCAGCACATTAGAGGGATCGCAGTATTTT
TRBV28,TRBJ2-1,NA,NA,CASSSAYFEQFF,TGTGCCAGCAGTTCCGCCTACTTTGAGCAGTTCTTC
TRBV18,TRBJ2-5,NA,TRBD2,CASSPGLAEETQYF,TGTGCCAGCTCGCCGGGACTAGCGGAAGAGACCCAGTACTTC
TRBV5-4,TRBJ2-5,NA,NA,CASSFSPREQETQYF,TGTGCCAGCAGCTTTAGTCCCCGGGAACAAGAGACCCAGTACTTC
TRBV6-1,TRBJ2-3,NA,TRBD1,CASSEPGTATDTQYF,TGTGCCAGCAGTGAACCGGGGACAGCCACAGATACGCAGTATTTT
TRBV27,TRBJ2-1,NA,TRBD1,CASSPGTGYYNEQFF,TGTGCCAGCAGTCCCGGGACAGGGTATTACAATGAGCAGTTCTTC
TRBV7-2,TRBJ2-1,NA,TRBD2,CASSPRRGSLSNEQFF,TGTGCCAGCAGCCCACGGCGGGGGAGCCTAAGCAATGAGCAGTTCTTC
TRBV6-6,TRBJ2-1,NA,TRBD2,CASSYTSGGDNEQFF,TGTGCCAGCAGTTATACTAGCGGGGGGGACAATGAGCAGTTCTTC
TRBV4-1,TRBJ2-5,NA,TRBD2,CASSHPSGGPNNQYF,TGCGCCAGCAGCCACCCTAGCGGGGGGCCCAACAACCAGTACTTC
TRBV5-1,TRBJ2-3,NA,NA,CASSLGRPERADTQYF,TGCGCCAGCAGCTTGGGACGCCCCGAGCGGGCAGATACGCAGTATTTT
TRBV7-9,TRBJ2-1,NA,TRBD2,CASSSPWGGGTYNEQFF,TGTGCCAGCAGCTCCCCATGGGGCGGGGGGACCTACAATGAGCAGTTCTTC
TRBV7-9,TRBJ1-5,medium-sized,TRBD1,CASSHGQVYSNQPQHF,TGTGCCAGCAGCCATGGACAGGTCTATAGCAATCAGCCCCAGCATTTT
TRBV7-2,TRBJ1-3,NA,NA,CASSWSEPGNTIYF,TGTGCCAGCAGCTGGTCTGAGCCTGGAAACACCATATATTTT
TRBV7-6,TRBJ2-7,NA,NA,CASSLMSRRVSYEQYF,TGTGCCAGCAGCTTAATGTCGCGGCGGGTTTCCTACGAGCAGTACTTC
TRBV7-9,TRBJ2-1,NA,NA,CASSPGLGLPYNEQFF,TGTGCCAGCAGCCCAGGGTTGGGACTCCCCTACAATGAGCAGTTCTTC
TRBV27,TRBJ2-2,NA,TRBD1,CASSPYQTGSTGELFF,TGTGCCAGCAGCCCTTATCAGACAGGGAGCACCGGGGAGCTGTTTTTT
TRBV15,TRBJ2-7,NA,TRBD2,CATAGFDPGLAGDRSYEQYF,TGTGCCACCGCTGGGTTTGACCCCGGGCTAGCGGGAGATAGATCCTACGAGCAGTACTTC